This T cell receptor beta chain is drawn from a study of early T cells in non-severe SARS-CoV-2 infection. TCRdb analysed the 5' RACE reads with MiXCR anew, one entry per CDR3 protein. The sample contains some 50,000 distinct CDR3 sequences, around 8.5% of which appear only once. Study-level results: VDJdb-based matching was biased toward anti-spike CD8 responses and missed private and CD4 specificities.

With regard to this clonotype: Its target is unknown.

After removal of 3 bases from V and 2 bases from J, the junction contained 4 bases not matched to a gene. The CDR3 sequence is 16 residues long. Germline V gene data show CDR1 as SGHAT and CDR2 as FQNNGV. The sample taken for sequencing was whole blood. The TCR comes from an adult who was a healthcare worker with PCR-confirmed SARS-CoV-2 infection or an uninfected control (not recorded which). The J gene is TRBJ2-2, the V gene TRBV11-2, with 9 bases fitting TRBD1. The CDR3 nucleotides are TGTGCCAGCAGCTTTTCCACAGGGGGCAACACCGGGGAGCTGTTTTTT. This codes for CASSFSTGGNTGELFF.